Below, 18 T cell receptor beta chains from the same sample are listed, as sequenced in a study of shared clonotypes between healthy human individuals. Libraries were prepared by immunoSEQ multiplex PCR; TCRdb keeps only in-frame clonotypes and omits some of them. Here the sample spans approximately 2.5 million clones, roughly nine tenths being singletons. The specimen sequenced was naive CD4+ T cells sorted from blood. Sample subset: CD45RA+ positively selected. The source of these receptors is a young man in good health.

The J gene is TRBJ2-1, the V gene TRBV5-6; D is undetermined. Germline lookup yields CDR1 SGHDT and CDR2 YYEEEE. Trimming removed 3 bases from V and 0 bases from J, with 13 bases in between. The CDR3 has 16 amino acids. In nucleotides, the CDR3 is TGTGCCAGCAGCTCATCCGACCCGTTCTCCTACAATGAGCAGTTCTTC. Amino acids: CASSSSDPFSYNEQFF.

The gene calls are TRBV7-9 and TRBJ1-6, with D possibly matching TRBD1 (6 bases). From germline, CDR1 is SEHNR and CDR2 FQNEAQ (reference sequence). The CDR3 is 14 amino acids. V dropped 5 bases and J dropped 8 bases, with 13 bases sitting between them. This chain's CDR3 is CASSTGRPDSPLHF. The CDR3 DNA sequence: TGTGCCAGCAGCACAGGGCGTCCGGATTCACCCCTCCACTTT.

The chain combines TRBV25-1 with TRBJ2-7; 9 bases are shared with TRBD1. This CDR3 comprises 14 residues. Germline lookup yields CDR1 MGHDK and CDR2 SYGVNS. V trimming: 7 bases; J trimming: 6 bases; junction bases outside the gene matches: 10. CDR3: CASTARQGDGEQYF. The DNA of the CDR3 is TGTGCCAGCACCGCCCGACAGGGGGACGGCGAGCAGTACTTC.

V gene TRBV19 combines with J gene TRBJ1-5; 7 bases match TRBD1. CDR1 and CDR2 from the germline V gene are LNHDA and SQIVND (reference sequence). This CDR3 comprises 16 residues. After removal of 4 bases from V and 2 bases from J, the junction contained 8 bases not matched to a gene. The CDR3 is CASSSPRDSGNQPQHF. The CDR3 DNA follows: TGTGCCAGTAGTAGCCCAAGGGACAGTGGCAATCAGCCCCAGCATTTT.

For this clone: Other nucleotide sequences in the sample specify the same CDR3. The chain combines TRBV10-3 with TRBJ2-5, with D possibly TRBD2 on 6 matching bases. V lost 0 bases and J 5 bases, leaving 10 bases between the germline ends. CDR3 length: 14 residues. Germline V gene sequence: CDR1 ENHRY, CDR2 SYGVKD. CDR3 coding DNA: TGTGCCATCAGTGAGTCCGCAGGGAGGGAGACCCAGTACTTC. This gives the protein CAISESAGRETQYF.

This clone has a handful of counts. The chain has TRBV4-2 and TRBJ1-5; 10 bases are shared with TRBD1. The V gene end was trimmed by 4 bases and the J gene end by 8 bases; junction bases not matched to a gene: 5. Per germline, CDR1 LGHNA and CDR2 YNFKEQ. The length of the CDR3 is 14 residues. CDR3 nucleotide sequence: TGTGCCAGCAGCCCGGGACAGGGGAGGGAGCCCCAGCATTTT. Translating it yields CASSPGQGREPQHF.

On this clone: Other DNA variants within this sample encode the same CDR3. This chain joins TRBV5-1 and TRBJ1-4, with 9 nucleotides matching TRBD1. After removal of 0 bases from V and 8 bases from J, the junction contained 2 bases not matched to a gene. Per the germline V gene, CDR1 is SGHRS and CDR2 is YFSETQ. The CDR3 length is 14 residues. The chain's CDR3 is CASSLGQGVEKLFF. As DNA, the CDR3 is TGCGCCAGCAGCTTGGGACAGGGGGTGGAAAAACTGTTTTTT.

The CDR3 region has the DNA TGTGCCAGCAGCTTTTCCGGGACTAGCGGGATCAAAGATACGCAGTATTTT. This sequence encodes CASSFSGTSGIKDTQYF. This chain joins TRBV7-9 and TRBJ2-3, with 13 bases that match TRBD2. The CDR3 is 17 residues long. Germline CDR1 is SEHNR and CDR2 is FQNEAQ (reference sequence). V lost 3 bases and J lost 5; bases outside the gene matches: 8.

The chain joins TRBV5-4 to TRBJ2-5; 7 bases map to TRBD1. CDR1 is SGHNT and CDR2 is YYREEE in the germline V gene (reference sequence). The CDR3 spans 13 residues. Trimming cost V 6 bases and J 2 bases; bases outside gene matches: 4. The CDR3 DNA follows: TGTGCCAGCATTCGACAGGGTCAAGAGACCCAGTACTTC. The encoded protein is CASIRQGQETQYF.

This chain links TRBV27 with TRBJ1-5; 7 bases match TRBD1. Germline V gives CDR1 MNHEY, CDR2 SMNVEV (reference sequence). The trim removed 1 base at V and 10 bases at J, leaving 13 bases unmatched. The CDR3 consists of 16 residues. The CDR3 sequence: CASSLFPRTGVQPQHF. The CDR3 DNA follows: TGTGCCAGCAGTTTATTTCCCCGGACAGGTGTCCAACCCCAGCATTTT.

As DNA, the CDR3 is TGCGCCAGCAGCCAAGATCAGAGGGCTACAGAGACCCAGTACTTC. Protein sequence: CASSQDQRATETQYF. The chain combines TRBV4-1 with TRBJ2-5, with D tentatively TRBD2 (5 bases). The CDR3 runs to 15 residues. CDR1 and CDR2 (germline): MGHRA, YSYEKL. V shed 0 bases and J shed 4 bases, with 12 bases lying between them.

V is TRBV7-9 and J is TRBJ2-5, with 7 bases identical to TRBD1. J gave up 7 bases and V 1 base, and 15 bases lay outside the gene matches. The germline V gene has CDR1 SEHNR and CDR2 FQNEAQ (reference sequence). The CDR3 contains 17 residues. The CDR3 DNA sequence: TGTGCCAGCAGCTTAGACCCCGGGACAGCAGGATTCACGACCCAGTACTTC. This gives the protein CASSLDPGTAGFTTQYF.

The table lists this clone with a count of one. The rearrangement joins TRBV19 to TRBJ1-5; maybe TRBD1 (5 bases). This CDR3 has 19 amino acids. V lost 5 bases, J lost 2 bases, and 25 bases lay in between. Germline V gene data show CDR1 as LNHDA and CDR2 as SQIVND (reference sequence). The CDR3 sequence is CASSPTFGGFYNGNQPQHF. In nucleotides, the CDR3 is TGTGCCAGTAGTCCAACATTCGGGGGATTCTATAATGGCAATCAGCCCCAGCATTTT.

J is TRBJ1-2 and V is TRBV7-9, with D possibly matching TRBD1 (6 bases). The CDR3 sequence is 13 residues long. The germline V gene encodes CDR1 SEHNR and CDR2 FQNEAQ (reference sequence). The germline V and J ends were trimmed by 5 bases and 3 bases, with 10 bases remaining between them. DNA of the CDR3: TGTGCCAGCAGCCCGAGGGGGGACTATGGCTACACCTTC. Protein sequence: CASSPRGDYGYTF.

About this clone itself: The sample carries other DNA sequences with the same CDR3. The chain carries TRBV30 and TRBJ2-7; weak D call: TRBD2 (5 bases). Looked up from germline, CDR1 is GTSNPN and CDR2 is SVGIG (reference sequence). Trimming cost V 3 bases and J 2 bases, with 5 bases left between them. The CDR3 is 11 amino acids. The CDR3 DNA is TGTGCCTGGAGGGGAGCCTACGAGCAGTACTTC. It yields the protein CAWRGAYEQYF.

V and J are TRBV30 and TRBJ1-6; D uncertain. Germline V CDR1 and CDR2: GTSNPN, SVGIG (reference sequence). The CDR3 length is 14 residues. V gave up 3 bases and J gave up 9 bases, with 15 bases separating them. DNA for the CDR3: TGTGCCTGGAGCTCTCGGGGTGTGGGTTCACCCCTCCACTTT. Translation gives CAWSSRGVGSPLHF. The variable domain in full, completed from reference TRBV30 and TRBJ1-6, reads SQTIHQWPATLVQPVGSPLSLECTVEGTSNPNLYWYRQAAGRGLQLLFYSVGIGQISSEVPQNLSASRPQDRQFILSSKKLLLSDSGFYLCAWSSRGVGSPLHFGNGTRLTVT.

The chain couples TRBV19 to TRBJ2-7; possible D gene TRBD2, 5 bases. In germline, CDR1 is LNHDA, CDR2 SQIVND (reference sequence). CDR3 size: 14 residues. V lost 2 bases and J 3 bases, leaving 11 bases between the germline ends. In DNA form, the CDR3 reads TGTGCCAGTAGTATAATCTTTCGGGACTACGAGCAGTACTTC. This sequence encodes CASSIIFRDYEQYF.

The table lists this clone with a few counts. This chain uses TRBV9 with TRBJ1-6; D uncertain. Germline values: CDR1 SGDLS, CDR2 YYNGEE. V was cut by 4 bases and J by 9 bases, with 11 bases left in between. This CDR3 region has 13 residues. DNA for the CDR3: TGTGCCAGCAGCAGCCAGCGTGGTTCACCCCTCCACTTT. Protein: CASSSQRGSPLHF.